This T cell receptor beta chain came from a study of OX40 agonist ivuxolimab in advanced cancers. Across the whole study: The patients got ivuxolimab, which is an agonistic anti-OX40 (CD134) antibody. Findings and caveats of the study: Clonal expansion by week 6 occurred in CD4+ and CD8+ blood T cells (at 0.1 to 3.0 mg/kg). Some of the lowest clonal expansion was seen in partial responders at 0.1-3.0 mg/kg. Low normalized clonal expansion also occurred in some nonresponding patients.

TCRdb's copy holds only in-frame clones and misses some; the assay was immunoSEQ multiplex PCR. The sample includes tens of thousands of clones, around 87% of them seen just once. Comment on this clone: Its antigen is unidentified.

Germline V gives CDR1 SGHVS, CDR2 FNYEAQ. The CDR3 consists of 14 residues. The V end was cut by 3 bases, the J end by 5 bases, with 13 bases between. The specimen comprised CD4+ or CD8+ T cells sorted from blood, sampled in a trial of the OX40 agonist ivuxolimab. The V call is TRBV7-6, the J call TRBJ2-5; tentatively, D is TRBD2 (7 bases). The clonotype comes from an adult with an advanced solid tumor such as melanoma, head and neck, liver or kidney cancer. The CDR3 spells CASSFGGGGETQYF. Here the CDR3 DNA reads TGTGCCAGCAGCTTTGGCGGGGGCGGGGAGACCCAGTACTTC.